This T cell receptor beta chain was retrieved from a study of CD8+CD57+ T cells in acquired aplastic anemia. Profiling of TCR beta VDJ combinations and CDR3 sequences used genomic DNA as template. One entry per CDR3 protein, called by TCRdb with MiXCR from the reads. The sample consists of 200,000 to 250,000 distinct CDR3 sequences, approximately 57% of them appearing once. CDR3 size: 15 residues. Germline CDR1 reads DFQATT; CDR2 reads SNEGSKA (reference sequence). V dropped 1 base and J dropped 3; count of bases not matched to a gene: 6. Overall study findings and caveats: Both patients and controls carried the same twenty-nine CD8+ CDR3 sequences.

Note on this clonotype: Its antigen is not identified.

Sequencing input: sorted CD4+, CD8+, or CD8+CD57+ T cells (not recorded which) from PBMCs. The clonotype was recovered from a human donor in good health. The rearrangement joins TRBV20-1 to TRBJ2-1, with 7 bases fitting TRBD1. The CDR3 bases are TGCAGTGCTAGAGCAGACAGGGTTTTCTACAATGAGCAGTTCTTC. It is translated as CSARADRVFYNEQFF.